Presented here are 32 T cell receptor beta chains from one specimen sequenced in a study of control samples from healthy donors and cancer patients. Clones were sequenced by immunoSEQ multiplex PCR, and TCRdb holds only the in-frame ones, with some missing. Seen here are under 20,000 clones, just over 85% observed once, and the top ten hold around a tenth. Material: PBMCs. Source of these receptors: a woman aged 65 to 85 with colorectal cancer.

The chain links TRBV2 to TRBJ2-3; 8 bases are shared with TRBD2. CDR1 is SNHLY and CDR2 is FYNNEI in the germline V gene. CDR3 length equals 16 residues. J was trimmed by 5 bases and V by 1 base; bases with no gene match: 8. CDR3 DNA: TGTGCCAGCAGTGAAGAGTGGACTAGCAGCCTAGATACGCAGTATTTT. This translates into CASSEEWTSSLDTQYF.

V usage is TRBV4-3 and J usage is TRBJ1-2, with D possibly being TRBD1 (5 bases). Germline-derived CDR1 and CDR2 are LGHNA and YSLEER. The CDR3 spans 16 residues. V was cut by 3 bases and J by 5 bases, with 19 bases left in between. The CDR3 protein is CASSQREGAPRYGYTF. DNA for the CDR3: TGCGCCAGCAGCCAGAGGGAAGGGGCCCCAAGGTATGGCTACACCTTC.

The chain carries TRBV27 and TRBJ2-1; D gene unclear. V dropped 6 bases and J dropped 2 bases, with 14 bases sitting between them. The CDR3 is 15 residues long. The germline CDR1 and CDR2 sequences are MNHEY and SMNVEV (reference sequence). DNA for the CDR3: TGTGCCAGCAGCTCCCCCACACGCACCTACAATGAGCAGTTCTTC. Amino acid sequence: CASSSPTRTYNEQFF.

This sequence joins TRBV14 and TRBJ2-3; D is perhaps TRBD1 or TRBD2 (5 bases each). This CDR3 region has 14 residues. Germline V CDR1 and CDR2: SGHDN, FVKESK. Trimming pared 4 bases from V and 6 bases from J, leaving 14 bases between. The CDR3 DNA is TGTGCCAGCAGCCCGCAGGGACCTATGGATACGCAGTATTTT. Translating it yields CASSPQGPMDTQYF.

The chain carries TRBV29-1 and TRBJ2-2, with 8 bases that match TRBD1. The junction had 2 bases not matched to a gene; V was cut back by 7 bases and J by 4 bases. The germline gives CDR1 SQVTM, CDR2 ANQGSEA. The CDR3 extends over 12 amino acids. CDR3: CSADRATGELFF. CDR3 bases: TGCAGCGCGGACAGGGCCACCGGGGAGCTGTTTTTT.

In DNA form, the CDR3 reads TGTGCCAGCTCTACTAGAAAATCCTACAATGAGCAGTTCTTC. Its translation: CASSTRKSYNEQFF. V gene TRBV18 combines with J gene TRBJ2-1, with D tentatively TRBD2 (5 bases). This CDR3 is 14 amino acids long. Per germline, CDR1 KGHSH and CDR2 LQKENI. V was cut by 6 bases and J by 1 base, with 10 bases left in between. The variable domain in full, completed from reference TRBV18 and TRBJ2-1, reads NAGVMQNPRHLVRRRGQEARLRCSPMKGHSHVYWYRQLPEEGLKFMVYLQKENIIDESGMPKERFSAEFPKEGPSILRIQQVVRGDSAAYFCASSTRKSYNEQFFGPGTRLTVL.

This clone was counted once. The chain uses TRBV7-2 and TRBJ2-1, with TRBD2 matching over 12 bases. Germline V gene data show CDR1 as SGHTA and CDR2 as FQGNSA. This CDR3 has 18 residues. J gave up 4 bases and V 2 bases, and 9 bases lay outside the gene matches. The CDR3, as DNA: TGTGCCAGCAGCTTATCCTCTTTGGGACTAGCGGGTTACAATGAGCAGTTCTTC. This gives the protein CASSLSSLGLAGYNEQFF.

The chain has TRBV7-2 and TRBJ2-5, with D possibly matching TRBD2 (6 bases). CDR1 and CDR2 (germline): SGHTA, FQGNSA. The CDR3 totals 15 residues. V lost 4 bases and J 4 bases, leaving 16 bases between the germline ends. The CDR3 nucleotides are TGTGCCAGCAGCTCCCTCCGACTAGGTCGAGAGACCCAGTACTTC. Translating it yields CASSSLRLGRETQYF.

The chain links TRBV19 to TRBJ1-1, with 8 bases identical to TRBD1. The trim removed 5 bases at V and 5 bases at J, leaving 4 bases unmatched. The CDR3 contains 13 residues. Germline CDR1 and CDR2: LNHDA and SQIVND (reference sequence). CDR3 nucleotides: TGTGCCAGTAGTCCCGACAGGGGTACTGAAGCTTTCTTT. The encoded protein is CASSPDRGTEAFF.

The rearrangement joins TRBV7-9 to TRBJ2-3, with TRBD2 matching over 8 bases. Unmatched junction bases numbered 8, after V lost 2 bases and J lost 1 base. CDR3 size: 17 residues. The germline V gene has CDR1 SEHNR and CDR2 FQNEAQ (reference sequence). CDR3 bases: TGTGCCAGCAGCTTAAAGGGACTAGGTACCCGCACAGATACGCAGTATTTT. It translates to CASSLKGLGTRTDTQYF. Looking up the rest from reference TRBV7-9 and TRBJ2-3 gives the full variable domain: DTGVSQNPRHKITKRGQNVTFRCDPISEHNRLYWYRQTLGQGPEFLTYFQNEAQLEKSRLLSDRFSAERPKGSFSTLEIQRTEQGDSAMYLCASSLKGLGTRTDTQYFGPGTRLTVL.

V gene TRBV3-1 (or the pseudogene TRBV3-2) combines with J gene TRBJ2-5, with 8 positions matching TRBD2. CDR3 length equals 15 residues. J was trimmed by 5 bases and V by 5 bases; bases with no gene match: 10. Germline V gives CDR1 LGHDT, CDR2 YNNKEL (reference sequence). In DNA, the CDR3 is TGTGCCAGCAGCAGAGGACTAGCAGGCCGGGAGACCCAGTACTTC. Protein product: CASSRGLAGRETQYF.

V and J are TRBV5-6 and TRBJ1-5; D is ambiguous. Germline CDR1 and CDR2: SGHDT and YYEEEE. Trimming cost V 4 bases and J 4 bases, with 9 bases left between them. There are 13 residues in the CDR3. The CDR3 loop reads CASSPGRNQPQHF. The DNA for the CDR3 is TGTGCCAGCAGCCCCGGTAGGAATCAGCCCCAGCATTTT.

This clone was detected once. CDR3 in DNA: TGTGCCAGCAGCTTGGAGGTTCGGGGCTCTGAAGCTTTCTTT. Translated: CASSLEVRGSEAFF. This sequence joins TRBV5-5 and TRBJ1-1, with D perhaps TRBD1 (5 bases). V was clipped by 0 bases and J by 6 bases, with 12 bases between them. CDR3 length equals 14 residues. From germline, CDR1 is SGHKS and CDR2 YYEKEE (reference sequence).

The chain links TRBV10-3 to TRBJ1-1; 11 nucleotides line up with TRBD1. Looked up from germline, CDR1 is ENHRY and CDR2 is SYGVKD. The CDR3 consists of 16 residues. Trimming at V came to 0 bases and at J to 5 bases, leaving 5 bases not matched to a gene. CDR3 nucleotides: TGTGCCATCAGTGAGTCAAGGGACAGGGGGGGAACTGAAGCTTTCTTT. As protein: CAISESRDRGGTEAFF.

Only one count was recorded for this clone. This chain connects TRBV12-3 or TRBV12-4 to TRBJ1-5; 7 nucleotides line up with TRBD1. Losses at the gene ends were 7 bases for V and 9 bases for J; bases not matched to a gene: 6. The CDR3 contains 12 residues. The CDR3, as DNA: TGTGCCAGCAACGAGGGGGCCGGGCCCCAGCATTTT. Residues: CASNEGAGPQHF.

The chain carries TRBV29-1 and TRBJ2-7; 10 bases map to TRBD1. The trim removed 2 bases at V and 4 bases at J, leaving 5 bases unmatched. The CDR3 spans 14 residues. Germline CDR1 SQVTM, CDR2 ANQGSEA. The chain's CDR3 is CSVELGDRGYEQYF. The CDR3 nucleotides read TGCAGCGTTGAACTGGGGGACAGGGGATACGAGCAGTACTTC.

DNA of the CDR3: TGTGCCAGCAGCTCCGGACGGGGCTCAAACAATGAGCAGTTCTTC. It encodes CASSSGRGSNNEQFF. V usage is TRBV11-1 and J usage is TRBJ2-1; tentatively, D is TRBD1 or TRBD2 (5 bases each). The V end was cut by 4 bases, the J end by 5 bases, with 15 bases between. Germline CDR1 is SGHAT and CDR2 is FQDESV (reference sequence). The CDR3 is made up of 15 amino acids.

This clone was counted between two and nine times. The rearrangement links TRBV18 to TRBJ2-2; the match to TRBD1 covers 7 bases. Trimming took 6 bases from V and 3 from J; bases not matched to a gene: 4. Germline V gene lookup returns CDR1 KGHSH and CDR2 LQKENI. This CDR3 region has 14 residues. As DNA, the CDR3 is TGTGCCAGCTCCCGTGGACAGGACACCGGGGAGCTGTTTTTT. It specifies CASSRGQDTGELFF.

The V call is TRBV6-6, the J call TRBJ1-3; D unclear. V gave up 7 bases and J gave up 0 bases, with 16 bases separating them. The V gene's germline CDR1 is MNHNY and CDR2 SVGAGI (reference sequence). The CDR3 is 16 residues long. The CDR3 nucleotides are TGTGCCAGCACCCCTTCCCTCGGGTTCTCTGGAAACACCATATATTTT. It is translated as CASTPSLGFSGNTIYF.

The chain links TRBV18 to TRBJ2-3, with TRBD1 matching 7 bases. The length of the CDR3 is 14 residues. Trimming took 1 base from V and 6 from J; bases not matched to a gene: 4. The germline gives CDR1 KGHSH, CDR2 LQKENI. The CDR3 sequence is CASSPQQGSDTQYF. The DNA of the CDR3 is TGTGCCAGCTCACCACAACAGGGGTCTGATACGCAGTATTTT.

In nucleotides, the CDR3 is TGTGCCAGCAGTTCTAGGAGGGGTCCGAACACCGGGGAGCTGTTTTTT. It translates to CASSSRRGPNTGELFF. The J gene is TRBJ2-2, the V gene TRBV11-3, with D maybe TRBD2 (6 bases). The V end lost 6 bases, the J end lost 0 bases, and 14 bases lay between the germline ends. The CDR3 runs 16 residues. CDR1 is SGHNT and CDR2 is YENEEA in the germline V gene.

This clone occurred once. The rearrangement joins TRBV9 to TRBJ1-1, with a tentative D call TRBD1 (5 bases). Germline CDR1 is SGDLS and CDR2 is YYNGEE. The CDR3 covers 15 residues. V was clipped by 0 bases and J by 0 bases, with 9 bases between them. CDR3 loop: CASSVAAGVNTEAFF. The DNA for the CDR3 is TGTGCCAGCAGCGTAGCTGCGGGGGTGAACACTGAAGCTTTCTTT.

DNA for the CDR3: TGTGCCAGCAGTTTATCGGTAGGACAGATCTACGAGCAGTACTTC. Its protein is CASSLSVGQIYEQYF. The chain combines TRBV27 with TRBJ2-7, with a tentative D call TRBD1 (6 bases). Trimming took 0 bases from V and 3 from J, leaving 12 bases between them. This CDR3 is built from 15 residues. Germline CDR1 reads MNHEY; CDR2 reads SMNVEV (reference sequence).

The chain combines TRBV11-2 with TRBJ2-7, with D tentatively TRBD2 (6 bases). Trimming left V 5 bases short and J 0 bases short, with 14 bases between. The CDR3 is 15 amino acids. CDR1 is SGHAT and CDR2 is FQNNGV in the germline V gene. As DNA, the CDR3 is TGTGCCAGCAGCCCGGGGAGGTTTTCCTCCTACGAGCAGTACTTC. It yields the protein CASSPGRFSSYEQYF.

This clone is a singleton in its sample. The chain carries TRBV6-1 and TRBJ2-1; D perhaps matches TRBD1 (6 bases). V dropped 2 bases and J dropped 2 bases, with 7 bases sitting between them. The CDR3 is made up of 14 amino acids. Germline V gene lookup returns CDR1 MNHNS and CDR2 SASEGT. This CDR3 reads CASSERGTYNEQFF. CDR3 bases: TGTGCCAGCAGTGAAAGGGGGACCTACAATGAGCAGTTCTTC.

J is TRBJ2-3 and V is TRBV7-2, with 7 bases that match TRBD2. Trimming took 4 bases from V and 1 from J; bases not matched to a gene: 5. The CDR3 extends over 15 amino acids. CDR1 and CDR2 from the germline V gene are SGHTA and FQGNSA. CDR3: CASSSPTSGTDTQYF. The DNA for the CDR3 is TGTGCCAGCAGCTCGCCAACTAGCGGCACAGATACGCAGTATTTT.

This chain links TRBV19 with TRBJ2-5; no clear D. V lost 5 bases to trimming and J lost 0 bases, with 4 bases between them. Germline V gene lookup returns CDR1 LNHDA and CDR2 SQIVND (reference sequence). The CDR3 is 12 amino acids. The CDR3 spells CASSQYQETQYF. The CDR3 nucleotides read TGTGCCAGTAGTCAGTACCAAGAGACCCAGTACTTC.

The chain links TRBV11-3 to TRBJ1-1, with D hard to call. In germline, CDR1 is SGHNT, CDR2 YENEEA. V gave up 0 bases and J gave up 0 bases, with 5 bases separating them. The CDR3 has 14 amino acids. The CDR3, as DNA: TGTGCCAGCAGCTTAGATGGTCTGAACACTGAAGCTTTCTTT. It specifies CASSLDGLNTEAFF. The full variable domain, its missing parts supplied by reference TRBV11-3 and TRBJ1-1, is EAGVVQSPRYKIIEKKQPVAFWCNPISGHNTLYWYLQNLGQGPELLIRYENEEAVDDSQLPKDRFSAERLKGVDSTLKIQPAELGDSAVYLCASSLDGLNTEAFFGQGTRLTVV.

The rearrangement uses TRBV27 and TRBJ2-2; 10 nucleotides line up with TRBD2. CDR3 size: 16 residues. V lost 5 bases and J lost 2; bases outside the gene matches: 5. Germline CDR1 is MNHEY and CDR2 is SMNVEV (reference sequence). CDR3 bases: TGTGCCAGCAGTCCACTAGCGGGGCAAAACACCGGGGAGCTGTTTTTT. It codes for CASSPLAGQNTGELFF.

The chain uses TRBV29-1 and TRBJ2-2; 7 bases are shared with TRBD1. The germline V gene encodes CDR1 SQVTM and CDR2 ANQGSEA. The CDR3 consists of 13 residues. The trim removed 7 bases at V and 1 base at J, leaving 3 bases unmatched. CDR3 bases: TGCAGCGCCCGACAGGGGAACACCGGGGAGCTGTTTTTT. It is translated as CSARQGNTGELFF.

The gene calls are TRBV27 and TRBJ2-7; 9 bases align to TRBD2. Trimming at V came to 5 bases and at J to 7 bases, leaving 9 bases not matched to a gene. The CDR3 extends over 14 amino acids. CDR1 and CDR2 from the germline V gene are MNHEY and SMNVEV (reference sequence). The CDR3 is CASSPVAGAGEQYF. The CDR3 coding sequence is TGTGCCAGCAGTCCCGTAGCGGGAGCGGGGGAGCAGTACTTC.

A few counts support this clone. The CDR3 reads CASKGFTGSYGYTF. The CDR3 DNA reads TGTGCCTCGAAGGGGTTTACAGGGAGCTATGGCTACACCTTC. V gene TRBV30 combines with J gene TRBJ1-2, with TRBD1 as a possible D gene (6 bases). This CDR3 contains 14 residues. Trimming took off 7 bases at V and 4 bases at J, with 19 bases between the two ends. The germline V gene has CDR1 GTSNPN and CDR2 SVGIG (reference sequence).